This entry lists 14 T cell receptor beta chains sequenced from one sample in a study of blood T cell repertoires in COVID-19. Assay: immunoSEQ multiplex PCR; the TCRdb copy retains only in-frame clones and omits some. The sample holds around 270,000 clones, around 87% seen once. Sequenced: peripheral blood. These receptors all come from a woman between 50 and 59 years old with acute or convalescent COVID-19.

The count of this clone is one. The chain carries TRBV3-1 (or the pseudogene TRBV3-2) and TRBJ1-6; possible D gene TRBD1, 6 bases. CDR3 length: 13 amino acids. The germline V gene has CDR1 LGHDT and CDR2 YNNKEL (reference sequence). V was trimmed by 3 bases and J by 10 bases, leaving 10 bases between them. CDR3 region: CASSHGTNSPLHF. The CDR3, as DNA: TGTGCCAGCAGCCACGGGACAAACTCACCCCTCCACTTT.

The table lists this clone with a few counts. V and J are TRBV11-3 and TRBJ1-1, with a possible D match to TRBD1 (5 bases). This CDR3 spans 13 amino acids. Looked up from germline, CDR1 is SGHNT and CDR2 is YENEEA. Trimming left V 3 bases short and J 4 bases short, with 9 bases between. The CDR3 loop is CASSFGRGTEAFF. The CDR3 region has the DNA TGTGCCAGCAGCTTCGGGAGGGGCACTGAAGCTTTCTTT.

The gene calls are TRBV28 and TRBJ2-2; D call uncertain. The CDR3 length is 14 residues. The V end lost 6 bases, the J end lost 5 bases, and 13 bases lay between the germline ends. In germline, CDR1 is MDHEN, CDR2 SYDVKM. For the CDR3, the DNA is TGTGCCAGCAGCCAGGATTACCCAACCGGGGAGCTGTTTTTT. Translation gives CASSQDYPTGELFF.

V usage is TRBV6-2 or TRBV6-3 and J usage is TRBJ2-1, with TRBD2 matching over 10 bases. With V trimmed by 2 bases and J by 4 bases, 2 bases remained unmatched. CDR1 and CDR2 from the germline V gene are MNHEY and SVGEGT. The CDR3 covers 15 residues. CDR3 bases: TGTGCCAGCAGTTACCGGACTAGCGGATACAATGAGCAGTTCTTC. It encodes CASSYRTSGYNEQFF.

This clone was seen a few times. This chain's CDR3 is CASSFWDREETQYF. CDR3 nucleotide sequence: TGTGCCAGCAGCTTTTGGGACAGGGAAGAGACCCAGTACTTC. The chain carries TRBV7-9 and TRBJ2-5, with 9 nucleotides matching TRBD1. In germline, CDR1 is SEHNR, CDR2 FQNEAQ (reference sequence). This CDR3 region has 14 residues. The V gene end was trimmed by 3 bases and the J gene end by 3 bases; junction bases not matched to a gene: 2.

This clone was observed a single time. The CDR3 reads CASSPGLAGEGPTDTQYF. CDR3 sequence (DNA): TGTGCCAGCAGCCCAGGACTAGCGGGAGAGGGGCCCACAGATACGCAGTATTTT. The V and J genes are TRBV7-2 and TRBJ2-3; 13 bases are shared with TRBD2. This CDR3 contains 18 residues. Germline CDR1 is SGHTA and CDR2 is FQGNSA. V was pared by 5 bases and J by 2 bases, with 10 bases of the junction left unmatched.

The rearrangement links TRBV6-5 to TRBJ1-1; tentative D call: TRBD1 (5 bases). The CDR3 has 15 amino acids. Germline-derived CDR1 and CDR2 are MNHEY and SVGAGI. V was clipped by 8 bases and J by 4 bases, with 20 bases between them. The CDR3 nucleotides are TGTGCCAGCTTGGCAACAGGAGCCTGGGGCACTGAAGCTTTCTTT. It yields the protein CASLATGAWGTEAFF.

The chain combines TRBV7-2 with TRBJ2-2, with 8 bases aligning to TRBD1. Germline trimming cut 0 bases from V and 2 bases from J; bases unmatched to any gene: 2. CDR3 length: 16 residues. Germline CDR1 SGHTA, CDR2 FQGNSA. This chain's CDR3 is CASSLAAGGNTGELFF. The CDR3 bases are TGTGCCAGCAGCTTAGCCGCAGGGGGCAACACCGGGGAGCTGTTTTTT.

The rearrangement uses TRBV28 and TRBJ1-2; perhaps TRBD1 as D (5 bases). There are 16 residues in the CDR3. Trimming shortened V by 6 bases and J by 6 bases, and 23 bases separated the two germline ends. Germline V gene sequence: CDR1 MDHEN, CDR2 SYDVKM. The CDR3, as DNA: TGTGCCAGCAGCCGCCCGACGGGGACTTACGGAGATGGCTACACCTTC. This translates into CASSRPTGTYGDGYTF.

This clone was recorded once. The rearrangement joins TRBV3-1 (or the pseudogene TRBV3-2) to TRBJ1-4; D possibly corresponds to TRBD1 (5 bases). The CDR3 extends over 15 amino acids. With 1 base removed from V and 5 bases from J, the gap between germline ends came to 11 bases. Germline CDR1 is LGHDT and CDR2 is YNNKEL (reference sequence). CDR3 loop: CASSQAPGLNEKLFF. The CDR3 bases are TGTGCCAGCAGCCAAGCACCAGGGCTCAATGAAAAACTGTTTTTT.

This clone was seen more than once but under ten times. This chain uses TRBV18 with TRBJ1-3, with TRBD1 matching over 11 bases. The CDR3 totals 18 residues. Unmatched junction bases numbered 9, after V lost 3 bases and J lost 2 bases. Germline loops: CDR1 KGHSH, CDR2 LQKENI. The CDR3 sequence is CASSPAVGTGGTGNTIYF. Here the CDR3 DNA reads TGTGCCAGCTCACCGGCGGTCGGGACAGGGGGGACTGGAAACACCATATATTTT.

V gene TRBV24-1 combines with J gene TRBJ1-2; TRBD1 matches 10 bases. Unmatched junction bases numbered 8, after V lost 2 bases and J lost 6 bases. The CDR3 consists of 16 residues. The germline V gene has CDR1 KGHDR and CDR2 SFDVKD. This CDR3 is CATSDSWDRGKDGYTF. For the CDR3, the DNA is TGTGCCACCAGTGATTCATGGGACAGGGGCAAGGATGGCTACACCTTC.

The genes are TRBV3-1 (or the pseudogene TRBV3-2) and TRBJ1-2; 12 nucleotides agree with TRBD1. CDR1 and CDR2 (germline): LGHDT, YNNKEL (reference sequence). This CDR3 comprises 15 residues. Trimming removed 3 bases from V and 2 bases from J; junction bases left unmatched: 1. CDR3 DNA sequence: TGTGCCAGCAGCCAGGGGACAGGGGGCAACTATGGCTACACCTTC. This sequence encodes CASSQGTGGNYGYTF.

The genes are TRBV18 and TRBJ2-1, with 11 bases that match TRBD2. The CDR3 is made up of 15 amino acids. Germline lookup yields CDR1 KGHSH and CDR2 LQKENI. The V gene end was trimmed by 4 bases and the J gene end by 7 bases; junction bases not matched to a gene: 6. The CDR3 DNA reads TGTGCCAGCTCACTAACTAGCGGGAGTCAGAATGAGCAGTTCTTC. This sequence encodes CASSLTSGSQNEQFF.